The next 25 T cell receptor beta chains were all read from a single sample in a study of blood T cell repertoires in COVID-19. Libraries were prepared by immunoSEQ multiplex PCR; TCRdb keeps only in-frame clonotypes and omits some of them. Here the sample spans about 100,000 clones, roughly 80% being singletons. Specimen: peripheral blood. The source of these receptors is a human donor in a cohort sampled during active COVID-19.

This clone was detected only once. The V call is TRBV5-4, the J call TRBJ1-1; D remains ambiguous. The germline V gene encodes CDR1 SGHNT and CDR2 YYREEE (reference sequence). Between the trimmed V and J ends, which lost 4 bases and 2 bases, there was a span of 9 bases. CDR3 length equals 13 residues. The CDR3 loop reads CASSPSANTEAFF. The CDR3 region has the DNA TGTGCCAGCAGCCCGAGCGCCAACACTGAAGCTTTCTTT.

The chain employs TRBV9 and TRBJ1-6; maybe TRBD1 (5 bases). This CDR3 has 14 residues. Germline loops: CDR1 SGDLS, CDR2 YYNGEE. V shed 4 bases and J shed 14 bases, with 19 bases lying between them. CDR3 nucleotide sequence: TGTGCCAGCAGCCCAAGTGGGACTTCACTCACCCTCCACTTT. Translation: CASSPSGTSLTLHF.

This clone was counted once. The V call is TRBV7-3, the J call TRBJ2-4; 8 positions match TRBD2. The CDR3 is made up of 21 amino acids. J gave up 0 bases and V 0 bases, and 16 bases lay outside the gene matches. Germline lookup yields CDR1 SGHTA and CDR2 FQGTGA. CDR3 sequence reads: CASSLTGAASGPLLAKNIQYF. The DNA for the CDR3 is TGTGCCAGCAGCTTAACTGGAGCGGCTAGCGGGCCCCTTCTAGCCAAAAACATTCAGTACTTC. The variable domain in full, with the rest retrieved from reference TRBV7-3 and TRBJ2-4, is GAGVSQTPSNKVTEKGKYVELRCDPISGHTALYWYRQSLGQGPEFLIYFQGTGAADDSGLPNDRFFAVRPEGSVSTLKIQRTERGDSAVYLCASSLTGAASGPLLAKNIQYFGAGTRLSVL.

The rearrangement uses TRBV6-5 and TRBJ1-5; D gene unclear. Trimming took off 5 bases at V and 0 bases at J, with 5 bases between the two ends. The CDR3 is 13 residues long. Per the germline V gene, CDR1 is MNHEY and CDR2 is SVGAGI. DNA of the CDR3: TGTGCCAGCAGTCCCAATAGCAATCAGCCCCAGCATTTT. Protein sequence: CASSPNSNQPQHF.

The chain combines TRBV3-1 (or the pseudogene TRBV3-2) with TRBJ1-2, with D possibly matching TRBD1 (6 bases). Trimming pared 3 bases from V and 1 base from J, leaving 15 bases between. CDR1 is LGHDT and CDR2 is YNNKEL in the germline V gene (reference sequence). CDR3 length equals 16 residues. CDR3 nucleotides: TGTGCCAGCAGCCAGATCTCGGGGGGCAGTAACTATGGCTACACCTTC. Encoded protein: CASSQISGGSNYGYTF.

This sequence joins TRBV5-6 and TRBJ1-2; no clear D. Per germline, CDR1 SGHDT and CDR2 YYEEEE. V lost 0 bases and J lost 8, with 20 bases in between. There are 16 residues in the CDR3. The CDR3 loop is CASSLGRVIAVGGYTF. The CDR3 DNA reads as TGTGCCAGCAGCTTGGGGAGGGTTATAGCCGTCGGGGGCTACACCTTC.

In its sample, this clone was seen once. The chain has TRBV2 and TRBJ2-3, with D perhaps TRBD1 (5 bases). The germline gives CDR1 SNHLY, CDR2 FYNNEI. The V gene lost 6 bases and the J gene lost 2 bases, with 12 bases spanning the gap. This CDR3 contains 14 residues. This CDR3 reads CASRETVATDTQYF. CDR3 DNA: TGTGCCAGCAGAGAGACAGTCGCCACAGATACGCAGTATTTT.

The CDR3, as DNA: TGTGCCAGCAGTGAAGGCAGGGTACACTATGGCTACACCTTC. Protein: CASSEGRVHYGYTF. The rearrangement links TRBV2 to TRBJ1-2, with D perhaps matching TRBD1 (5 bases). This CDR3 spans 14 amino acids. The V end lost 1 base, the J end lost 3 bases, and 9 bases lay between the germline ends. Germline values: CDR1 SNHLY, CDR2 FYNNEI.

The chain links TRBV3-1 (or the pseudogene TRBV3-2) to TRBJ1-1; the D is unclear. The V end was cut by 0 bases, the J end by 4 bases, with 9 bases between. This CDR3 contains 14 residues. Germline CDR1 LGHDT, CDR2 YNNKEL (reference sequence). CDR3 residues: CASSQEVRGTEAFF. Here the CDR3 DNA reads TGTGCCAGCAGCCAAGAAGTCCGGGGCACTGAAGCTTTCTTT.

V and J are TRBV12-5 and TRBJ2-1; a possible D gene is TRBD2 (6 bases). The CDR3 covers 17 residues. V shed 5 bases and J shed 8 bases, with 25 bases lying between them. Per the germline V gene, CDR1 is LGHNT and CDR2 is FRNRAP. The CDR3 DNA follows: TGTGCTAGTGGTCCAAGGCAAGGTTGGGGGGACGTCGATGAGCAGTTCTTC. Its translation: CASGPRQGWGDVDEQFF.

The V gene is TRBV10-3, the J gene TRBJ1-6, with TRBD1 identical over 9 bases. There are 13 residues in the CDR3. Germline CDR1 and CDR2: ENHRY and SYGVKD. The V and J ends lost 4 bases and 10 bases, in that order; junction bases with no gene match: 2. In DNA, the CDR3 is TGTGCCATCAGTGGACAGGGGGGATCACCCCTCCACTTT. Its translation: CAISGQGGSPLHF.

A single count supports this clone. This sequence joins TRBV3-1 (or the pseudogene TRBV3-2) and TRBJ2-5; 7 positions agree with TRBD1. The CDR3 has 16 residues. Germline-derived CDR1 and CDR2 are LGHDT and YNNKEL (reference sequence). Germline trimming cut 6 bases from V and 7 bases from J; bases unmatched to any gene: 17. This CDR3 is CASSLSGRDSLMTQYF. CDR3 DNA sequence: TGTGCCAGCAGTCTCTCCGGCAGGGACAGTTTAATGACCCAGTACTTC.

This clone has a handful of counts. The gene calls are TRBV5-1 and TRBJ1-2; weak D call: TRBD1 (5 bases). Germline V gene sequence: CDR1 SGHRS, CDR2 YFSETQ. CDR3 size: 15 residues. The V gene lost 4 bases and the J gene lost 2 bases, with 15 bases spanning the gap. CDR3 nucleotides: TGCGCCAGCAGCCCAAATGCTGGGGCAAACTATGGCTACACCTTC. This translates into CASSPNAGANYGYTF.

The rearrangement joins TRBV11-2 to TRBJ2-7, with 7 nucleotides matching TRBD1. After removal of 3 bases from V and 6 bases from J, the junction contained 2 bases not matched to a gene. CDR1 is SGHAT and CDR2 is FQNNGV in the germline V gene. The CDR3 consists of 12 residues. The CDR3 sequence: CASSFGTAEQYF. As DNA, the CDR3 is TGTGCCAGCAGCTTCGGGACAGCCGAGCAGTACTTC.

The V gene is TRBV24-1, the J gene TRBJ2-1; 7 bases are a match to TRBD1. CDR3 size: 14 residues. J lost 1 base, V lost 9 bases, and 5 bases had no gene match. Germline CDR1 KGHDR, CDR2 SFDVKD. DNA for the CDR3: TGTGCCACCGAGAGCAGGGGGTCCTACAATGAGCAGTTCTTC. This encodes CATESRGSYNEQFF.

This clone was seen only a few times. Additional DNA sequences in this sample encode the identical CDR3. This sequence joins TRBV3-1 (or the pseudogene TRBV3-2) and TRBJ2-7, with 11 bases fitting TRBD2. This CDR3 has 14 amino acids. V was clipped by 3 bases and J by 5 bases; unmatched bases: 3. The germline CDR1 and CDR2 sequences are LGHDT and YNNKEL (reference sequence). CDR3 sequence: CASSHHSGRDEQYF. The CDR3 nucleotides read TGTGCCAGCAGCCACCATAGCGGGAGGGACGAGCAGTACTTC.

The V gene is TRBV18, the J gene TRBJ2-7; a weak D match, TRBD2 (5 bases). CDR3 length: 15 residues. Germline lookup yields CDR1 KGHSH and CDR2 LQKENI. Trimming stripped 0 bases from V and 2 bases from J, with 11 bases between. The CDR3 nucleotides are TGTGCCAGCTCACCACCCTTGGGGAGTACCTACGAGCAGTACTTC. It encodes CASSPPLGSTYEQYF.

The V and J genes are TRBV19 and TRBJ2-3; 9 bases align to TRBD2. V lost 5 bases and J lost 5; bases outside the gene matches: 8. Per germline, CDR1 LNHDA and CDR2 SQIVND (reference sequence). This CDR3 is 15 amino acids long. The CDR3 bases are TGTGCCAGTAGTCGGGCCGGGACTAGCTTAGATACGCAGTATTTT. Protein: CASSRAGTSLDTQYF.

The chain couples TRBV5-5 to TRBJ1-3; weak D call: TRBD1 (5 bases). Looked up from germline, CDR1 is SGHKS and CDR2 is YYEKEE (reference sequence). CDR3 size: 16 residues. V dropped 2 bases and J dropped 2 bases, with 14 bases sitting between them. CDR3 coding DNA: TGTGCCAGCAGCTTACTTCAGGGTTCCACTGGAAACACCATATATTTT. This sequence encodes CASSLLQGSTGNTIYF.

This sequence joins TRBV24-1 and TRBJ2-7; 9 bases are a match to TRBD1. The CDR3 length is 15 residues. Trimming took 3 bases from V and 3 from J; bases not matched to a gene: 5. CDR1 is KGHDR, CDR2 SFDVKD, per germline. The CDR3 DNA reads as TGTGCCACCAGTGATACCGGGACAGGGAACTACGAGCAGTACTTC. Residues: CATSDTGTGNYEQYF.

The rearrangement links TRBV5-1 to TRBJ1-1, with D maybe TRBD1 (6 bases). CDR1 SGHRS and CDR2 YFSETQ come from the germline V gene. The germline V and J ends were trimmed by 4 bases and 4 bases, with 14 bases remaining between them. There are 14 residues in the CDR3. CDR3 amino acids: CASSVTGSRTEAFF. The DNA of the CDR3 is TGCGCCAGCAGCGTCACAGGGAGTCGCACTGAAGCTTTCTTT.

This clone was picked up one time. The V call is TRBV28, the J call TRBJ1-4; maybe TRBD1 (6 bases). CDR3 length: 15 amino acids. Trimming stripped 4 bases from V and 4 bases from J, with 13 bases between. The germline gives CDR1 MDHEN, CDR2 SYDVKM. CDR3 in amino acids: CASSWQGNSNEKLFF. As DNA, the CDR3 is TGTGCCAGCAGTTGGCAGGGGAATAGTAATGAAAAACTGTTTTTT.

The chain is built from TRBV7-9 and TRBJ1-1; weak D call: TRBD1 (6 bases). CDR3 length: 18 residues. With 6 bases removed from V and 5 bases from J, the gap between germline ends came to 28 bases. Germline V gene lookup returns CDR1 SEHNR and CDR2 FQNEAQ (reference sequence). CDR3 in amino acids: CASRSGTPPAARGTEAFF. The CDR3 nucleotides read TGTGCCAGCAGGAGTGGCACCCCGCCCGCCGCGAGGGGGACTGAAGCTTTCTTT. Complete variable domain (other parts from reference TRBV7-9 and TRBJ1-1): DTGVSQNPRHKITKRGQNVTFRCDPISEHNRLYWYRQTLGQGPEFLTYFQNEAQLEKSRLLSDRFSAERPKGSFSTLEIQRTEQGDSAMYLCASRSGTPPAARGTEAFFGQGTRLTVV.

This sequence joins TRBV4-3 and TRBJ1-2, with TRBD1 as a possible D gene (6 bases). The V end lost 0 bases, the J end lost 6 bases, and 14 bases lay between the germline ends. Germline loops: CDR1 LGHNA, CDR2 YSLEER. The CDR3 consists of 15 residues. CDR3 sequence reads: CASSQERGRLDGYTF. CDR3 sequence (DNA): TGCGCCAGCAGCCAAGAGCGGGGGCGCCTGGATGGCTACACCTTC.

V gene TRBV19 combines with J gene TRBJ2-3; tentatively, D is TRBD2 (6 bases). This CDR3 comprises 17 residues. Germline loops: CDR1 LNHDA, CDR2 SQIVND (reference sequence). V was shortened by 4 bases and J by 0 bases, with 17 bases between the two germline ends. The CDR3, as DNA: TGTGCCAGTAGTAACCAACATCGAGGGACTAGCACAGATACGCAGTATTTT. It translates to CASSNQHRGTSTDTQYF.